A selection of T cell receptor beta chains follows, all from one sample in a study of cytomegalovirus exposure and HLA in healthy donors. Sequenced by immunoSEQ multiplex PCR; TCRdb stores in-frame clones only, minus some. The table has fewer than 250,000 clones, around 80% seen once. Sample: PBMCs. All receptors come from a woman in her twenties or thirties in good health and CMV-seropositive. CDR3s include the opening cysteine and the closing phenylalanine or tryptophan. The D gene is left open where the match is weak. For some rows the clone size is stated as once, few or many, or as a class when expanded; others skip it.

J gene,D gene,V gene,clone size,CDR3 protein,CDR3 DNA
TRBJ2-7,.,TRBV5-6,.,CASSLEPGSTFYEQYF,TGTGCCAGCAGCTTGGAACCCGGCAGCACATTCTACGAGCAGTACTTC
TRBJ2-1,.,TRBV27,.,CASSLSSGAPYNEQFF,TGTGCCAGCAGTTTATCGTCGGGAGCCCCCTACAATGAGCAGTTCTTC
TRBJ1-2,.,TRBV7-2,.,CASSLDWQGNGYTF,TGTGCCAGCAGCTTAGACTGGCAGGGTAATGGCTACACCTTC
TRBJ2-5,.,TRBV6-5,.,CASSSHGIQETQYF,TGTGCCAGCAGTTCCCATGGAATCCAAGAGACCCAGTACTTC
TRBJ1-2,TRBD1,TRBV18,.,CASSIDRDGYTF,TGTGCCAGCTCAATTGACAGGGATGGCTACACCTTC
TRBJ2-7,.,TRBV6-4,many,CASSNGLDSYEQYF,TGTGCCAGCAGTAATGGTCTAGACTCCTACGAGCAGTACTTC
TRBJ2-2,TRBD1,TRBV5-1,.,CASSLGQGAAGELFF,TGCGCCAGCAGCCTGGGACAGGGGGCGGCCGGGGAGCTGTTTTTT
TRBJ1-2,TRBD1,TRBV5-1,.,CASSQDRGYGYTF,TGCGCCAGCAGCCAGGACAGGGGCTATGGCTACACCTTC
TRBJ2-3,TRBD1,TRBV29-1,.,CSVQPDRADTQYF,TGCAGCGTACAACCAGACAGGGCAGATACGCAGTATTTT
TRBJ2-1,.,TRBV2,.,CASSEGLLAPFSYNEQFF,TGTGCCAGCAGTGAAGGGCTGCTGGCACCATTTTCCTACAATGAGCAGTTCTTC
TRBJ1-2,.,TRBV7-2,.,CASRIDRDYGYTF,TGTGCCAGCAGGATTGACCGTGACTATGGCTACACCTTC
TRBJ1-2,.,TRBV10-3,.,CAIRGGTANGYGYTF,TGTGCCATCAGGGGAGGGACGGCCAACGGCTATGGCTACACCTTC
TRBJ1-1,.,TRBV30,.,CAWSGPRTEAFF,TGTGCCTGGAGTGGGCCGAGGACTGAAGCTTTCTTT
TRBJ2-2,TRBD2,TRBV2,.,CASSEIPASGSTGELFF,TGTGCCAGCAGTGAAATACCGGCTAGCGGGAGCACCGGGGAGCTGTTTTTT
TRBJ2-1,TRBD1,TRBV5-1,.,CASSSRQGMLNEQFF,TGCGCCAGCAGCTCACGACAGGGAATGTTGAATGAGCAGTTCTTC
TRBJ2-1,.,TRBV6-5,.,CASSYSWRSNNEQFF,TGTGCCAGCAGTTACTCTTGGCGGTCAAACAATGAGCAGTTCTTC
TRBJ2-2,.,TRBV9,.,CASSALVSSGELFF,TGTGCCAGCAGCGCCTTGGTCTCTTCCGGGGAGCTGTTTTTT
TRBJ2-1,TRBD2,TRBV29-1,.,CSVEANSGRGNEQFF,TGCAGCGTTGAAGCTAATAGCGGGAGAGGGAATGAGCAGTTCTTC
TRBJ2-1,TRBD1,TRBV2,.,CASSDRGLSPGNEQFF,TGTGCCAGCAGTGACAGGGGGCTTTCCCCGGGGAATGAGCAGTTCTTC
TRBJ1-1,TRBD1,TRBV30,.,CAWSLSRTGEGEAFF,TGTGCCTGGAGCCTCTCCCGGACAGGGGAAGGTGAAGCTTTCTTT
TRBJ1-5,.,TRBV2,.,CASMGGNQPQHF,TGTGCCAGCATGGGAGGCAATCAGCCCCAGCATTTT
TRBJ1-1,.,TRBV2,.,CASIRTLNTEAFF,TGTGCCAGCATTAGAACACTAAACACTGAAGCTTTCTTT
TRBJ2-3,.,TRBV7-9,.,CASSVNIDTQYF,TGTGCCAGCAGCGTTAATATAGATACGCAGTATTTT
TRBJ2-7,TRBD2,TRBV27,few,CASSLAGAYEQYF,TGTGCCAGCAGTCTCGCGGGAGCCTACGAGCAGTACTTC
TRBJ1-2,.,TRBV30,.,CAWSSFVGYTF,TGTGCCTGGAGTAGTTTTGTGGGCTACACCTTC
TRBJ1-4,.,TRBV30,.,CAWSGRIHESEKLFF,TGTGCCTGGAGTGGGAGGATCCACGAGAGTGAAAAACTGTTTTTT
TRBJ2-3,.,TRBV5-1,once,CASSLRLVGDTQYF,TGCGCCAGCAGCTTACGACTAGTGGGGGATACGCAGTATTTT
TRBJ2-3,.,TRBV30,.,CAWSLSGRTDTQYF,TGTGCCTGGAGCCTCTCGGGTCGCACAGATACGCAGTATTTT
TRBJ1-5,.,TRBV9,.,CASSVGGSNQPQHF,TGTGCCAGCAGCGTTGGGGGTAGCAATCAGCCCCAGCATTTT
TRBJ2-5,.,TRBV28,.,CASSDLETQYF,TGTGCCAGCAGTGACCTAGAGACCCAGTACTTC
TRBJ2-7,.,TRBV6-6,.,CASSPRGHYEQYF,TGTGCCAGCAGCCCTCGCGGGCACTACGAGCAGTACTTC
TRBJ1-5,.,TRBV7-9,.,CASSRGDSNQPQHF,TGTGCCAGCAGCCGGGGTGATAGCAATCAGCCCCAGCATTTT
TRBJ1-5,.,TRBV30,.,CAWSAGSGSNQPQHF,TGTGCCTGGAGTGCAGGATCGGGGAGCAATCAGCCCCAGCATTTT
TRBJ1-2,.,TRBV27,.,CASSFRRGQANYGYTF,TGTGCCAGCAGTTTCCGCCGGGGGCAGGCTAACTATGGCTACACCTTC
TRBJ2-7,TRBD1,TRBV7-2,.,CASSSTPGQGSEQYF,TGTGCCAGCAGCTCAACGCCGGGACAGGGTAGCGAGCAGTACTTC
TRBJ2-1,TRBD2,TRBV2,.,CASRDSGMYNEQFF,TGTGCCAGCAGAGACAGCGGGATGTACAATGAGCAGTTCTTC
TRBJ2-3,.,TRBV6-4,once,CASSDEWRASTDTQYF,TGTGCCAGCAGTGACGAGTGGCGGGCCAGCACAGATACGCAGTATTTT
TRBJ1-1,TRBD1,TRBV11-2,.,CASSLVPRGRGTEAFF,TGTGCCAGCAGCTTAGTCCCCAGGGGGAGGGGCACTGAAGCTTTCTTT
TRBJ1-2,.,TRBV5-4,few,CASSLYGTYGYTF,TGTGCCAGCAGCTTATACGGCACCTATGGCTACACCTTC
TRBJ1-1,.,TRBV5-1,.,CASSLGPAGNTEAFF,TGCGCCAGCAGCTTGGGCCCCGCAGGAAACACTGAAGCTTTCTTT
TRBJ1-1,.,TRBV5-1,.,CASSLGLNTEAFF,TGCGCCAGCAGCTTAGGACTGAACACTGAAGCTTTCTTT
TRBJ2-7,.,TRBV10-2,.,CASNPGTSYEQYF,TGCGCCAGCAACCCCGGGACATCCTACGAGCAGTACTTC
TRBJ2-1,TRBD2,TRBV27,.,CASSDGLAGNNEQFF,TGTGCCAGCAGTGACGGACTAGCGGGAAACAATGAGCAGTTCTTC
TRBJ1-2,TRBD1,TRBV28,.,CASSPTRGGFGGYGYTF,TGTGCCAGCAGTCCTACCAGGGGGGGCTTCGGCGGCTATGGCTACACCTTC
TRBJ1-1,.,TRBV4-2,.,CASSQDSRQMNTEAFF,TGTGCCAGCAGCCAAGATTCGAGACAGATGAACACTGAAGCTTTCTTT
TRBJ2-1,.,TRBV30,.,CAWSADLGVEQFF,TGTGCCTGGAGTGCAGATCTGGGAGTCGAGCAGTTCTTC
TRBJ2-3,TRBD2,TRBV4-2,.,CASSQDGAGGPQMGDTRYF,TGTGCCAGCAGCCAAGATGGGGCGGGAGGCCCACAAATGGGAGATACGCGGTATTTT
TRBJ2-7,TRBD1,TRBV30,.,CAWTPQDGQGYYEQYF,TGTGCCTGGACCCCCCAGGACGGACAGGGGTACTACGAGCAGTACTTC
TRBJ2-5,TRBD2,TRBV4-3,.,CASSQKPSGTQETQYF,TGCGCCAGCAGCCAGAAACCTAGCGGGACACAAGAGACCCAGTACTTC
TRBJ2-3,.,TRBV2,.,CASSELISTDTQYF,TGTGCCAGCAGTGAATTGATAAGCACAGATACGCAGTATTTT
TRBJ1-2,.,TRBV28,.,CASSPGGPNYGYTF,TGTGCCAGCAGCCCCGGTGGGCCTAACTATGGCTACACCTTC
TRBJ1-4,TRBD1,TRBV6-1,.,CASSEPQGAINEKLFF,TGTGCCAGCAGTGAGCCACAGGGGGCAATTAATGAAAAACTGTTTTTT
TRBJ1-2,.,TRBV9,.,CASSGIRDFYGYTF,TGTGCCAGCAGCGGAATACGGGATTTCTATGGCTACACCTTC
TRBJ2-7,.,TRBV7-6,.,CASSLVGGGPYEQYF,TGTGCCAGCAGCTTAGTTGGCGGGGGCCCCTACGAGCAGTACTTC
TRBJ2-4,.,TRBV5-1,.,CASSSGKNIQYF,TGCGCCAGCAGTTCCGGGAAAAACATTCAGTACTTC
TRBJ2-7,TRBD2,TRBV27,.,CASSRLAGIYEQYF,TGTGCCAGCAGCAGACTAGCGGGGATCTACGAGCAGTACTTC
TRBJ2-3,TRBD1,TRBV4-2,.,CASSQGGQADTQYF,TGTGCCAGCAGCCAAGGTGGACAGGCAGATACGCAGTATTTT
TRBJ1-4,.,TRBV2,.,CASMARRGRDEKLFF,TGTGCCAGCATGGCCCGTCGGGGGAGGGATGAAAAACTGTTTTTT
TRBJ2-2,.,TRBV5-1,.,CASSFDDTGELFF,TGCGCCAGCAGCTTCGACGACACCGGGGAGCTGTTTTTT